This TCR beta chain originates from a study of a mutant IDH1 vaccine in newly diagnosed glioma. Study-wide results and caveats: Vaccine-induced immune responses were detected in around 93% of patients.

Data came from immunoSEQ multiplex PCR; TCRdb stores just in-frame clones and leaves some out. Seen here are fewer than 85,000 clones, 86% observed once, and the top ten hold 2.9%. This CDR3 has 14 residues. V dropped 4 bases and J dropped 1 base, with 11 bases sitting between them. CDR1 MDHEN and CDR2 SYDVKM come from the germline V gene. As to time point: baseline, week 1 (first vaccination visit). Treatment defined: pre-vaccination baseline after standard-of-care therapy. With regard to this clone: Antigen specificity is unknown.

The chain links TRBV28 to TRBJ2-7, with D possibly being TRBD1 (5 bases). Sequenced material: PBMCs, taken from a glioma patient treated with radiotherapy, temozolomide or both. The TCR comes from a man aged 30 to 39 with glioma. CDR3 in amino acids: CASSSQGNSYEQYF. The CDR3 DNA sequence: TGTGCCAGCAGTTCCCAGGGTAATTCCTACGAGCAGTACTTC.